The entry below gives a single T cell receptor beta chain sequence along with its context. This CDR3 spans 16 amino acids. Germline V gene lookup returns CDR1 WNHNN and CDR2 SYGVQD (reference sequence). Trimming removed 0 bases from V and 7 bases from J, with 16 bases in between. The data originate from a study of blood T cell repertoires in COVID-19. Background on the study: Sources were T cells, B-cell-depleted T cells, or PBMCs; the material itself was cDNA or gDNA.

Data came from immunoSEQ multiplex PCR; TCRdb stores just in-frame clones and leaves some out. The top ten hold less than 4% of the sample, which has roughly 70,000 clones, about 88% seen once. V usage is TRBV10-1 and J usage is TRBJ2-1; no reliable D call. The sequenced material came from peripheral blood. The origin of this receptor is a man between 65 and 79 years old with active COVID-19. CDR3 DNA: TGCGCCAGCAGTGAGTCGACGAGGTTAGCACGGAATGAGCAGTTCTTC. It translates to CASSESTRLARNEQFF.